The rows below give T cell receptor beta chains drawn from one sample of a study of shared clonotypes between healthy human individuals. The method was immunoSEQ multiplex PCR; TCRdb's version includes in-frame clones alone and lacks a portion of them. Among about 1.1 million clones, around 78% were seen once, and the ten largest hold roughly 0.55%. The sequencing sample was made of memory CD4+ T cells from PBMCs. Receptors originate from a man aged 18-30 years in good health. Some clones in this sample may be carry-over from other donors' samples. The CDR3 runs from the conserved cysteine through the conserved F or W. The order of the fields is V gene, D gene, clone size, J gene, CDR3 length, CDR3 DNA, CDR3 protein. A D gene is named only where the DNA matches it firmly. The size of a clone is reported for some rows only, either as once, few or many, or as a class for expanded clones.

TRBV12-5,NA,NA,TRBJ2-1,17,TGTGCTAGTGGTTTGGTACCCGCCGGGAGATCCTACAATGAGCAGTTCTTC,CASGLVPAGRSYNEQFF
TRBV11-3,NA,NA,TRBJ2-5,15,TGTGCCAGCAGCCGGTATGGACAGGGAGGGGAGACCCAGTACTTC,CASSRYGQGGETQYF
TRBV5-1,TRBD1,NA,TRBJ2-7,13,TGCGCCAGCAGCCGGACAGGGGTCTACGAGCAGTACTTC,CASSRTGVYEQYF
TRBV6-5,NA,NA,TRBJ2-5,15,TGTGCCAGCAGTTACTCTGGACAGTTCCGAGAGACCCAGTACTTC,CASSYSGQFRETQYF
TRBV7-3,TRBD1,NA,TRBJ2-1,13,TGTGCCAGCAGCTCCGGACAGGGCAATGAGCAGTTCTTC,CASSSGQGNEQFF
TRBV2,TRBD2,NA,TRBJ2-7,16,TGTGCCAGCAGAGGGGCTAGCGGCTCCCGTTTTGGTGAGCAGTACTTC,CASRGASGSRFGEQYF
TRBV4-1,NA,NA,TRBJ2-5,15,TGCGCCAGCAGCCCAAAGGACGGTCCTGGGGAGACCCAGTACTTC,CASSPKDGPGETQYF
TRBV5-1,TRBD1,NA,TRBJ2-1,15,TGCGCCAGCAGACCGCAGGGGGCTTCCTACAATGAGCAGTTCTTC,CASRPQGASYNEQFF
TRBV10-3,NA,NA,TRBJ2-7,11,TGTGCCATCAGTGAACAGTACGAGCAGTACTTC,CAISEQYEQYF
TRBV6-5,NA,many,TRBJ1-2,15,TGTGCCAGCAGTTACTCGATAACCACAGGGAATGGCTACACCTTC,CASSYSITTGNGYTF
TRBV7-9,TRBD1,NA,TRBJ2-5,12,TGTGCCAGCAGCTTAGAAGACAGGGTCCAGTACTTC,CASSLEDRVQYF
TRBV5-1,TRBD1,NA,TRBJ1-2,14,TGCGCCAGCAGCGCACAGGGGGAGGGCTATGGCTACACCTTC,CASSAQGEGYGYTF
TRBV9,NA,NA,TRBJ2-2,16,TGTGCCAGCAGCGTAGGATACGGGGGCCGAACCGGGGAGCTGTTTTTT,CASSVGYGGRTGELFF
TRBV5-1,TRBD2,few,TRBJ2-5,14,TGCGCCAGCAGCTTGGAACTAGCGAGGGAGACCCAGTACTTC,CASSLELARETQYF
TRBV4-2,TRBD2,NA,TRBJ2-3,19,TGTGCCAGCAGCCAAGACTGGGTAGCGGGAGAGGCAAGCACAGATACGCAGTATTTT,CASSQDWVAGEASTDTQYF
TRBV4-3,TRBD1,NA,TRBJ2-1,19,TGCGCCAGCAGCCAAGGCCGGTGGGGGGACAGGGGGAACTACAATGAGCAGTTCTTC,CASSQGRWGDRGNYNEQFF
TRBV5-1,NA,NA,TRBJ2-7,12,TGCGCCAGCAGCTCCCTTTTGGACGAGCAGTACTTC,CASSSLLDEQYF
TRBV28,NA,NA,TRBJ2-7,13,TGTGCCAGCAGTTCCGGGCCCCCCTTCGAGCAGTACTTC,CASSSGPPFEQYF
TRBV9,NA,NA,TRBJ1-4,14,TGTGCCAGCAGTGGGGACACGGATAATGAAAAACTGTTTTTT,CASSGDTDNEKLFF
TRBV10-3,NA,NA,TRBJ2-2,17,TGTGCCATCAGTGAGCCCCTCATTCAGGGGAACACCGGGGAGCTGTTTTTT,CAISEPLIQGNTGELFF
TRBV2,NA,NA,TRBJ1-5,12,TGTGCCAGCCGGGCAGACAATCAGCCCCAGCATTTT,CASRADNQPQHF
TRBV19,NA,NA,TRBJ1-2,12,TGTGCCAGCATGGAACGGACCTATGGCTACACCTTC,CASMERTYGYTF
TRBV2,NA,NA,TRBJ2-2,15,TGTGCCGGCGCCCCCAGGGCAGAGAACACCGGGGAGCTGTTTTTT,CAGAPRAENTGELFF
TRBV4-1,NA,NA,TRBJ1-1,14,TGCGCCAGCTCCAATCCCTTTAGGGGCACTGAAGCTTTCTTT,CASSNPFRGTEAFF
TRBV5-1,TRBD2,NA,TRBJ2-3,16,TGCGCCAGCAGCACTGGCGCACTAGCGGGAGCAGATACGCAGTATTTT,CASSTGALAGADTQYF
TRBV29-1,TRBD2,few,TRBJ2-2,13,TGCAGCGTTGCCAGCGGGAGGGCCGGGGAGCTGTTTTTT,CSVASGRAGELFF
TRBV7-8,TRBD1,NA,TRBJ1-2,14,TGTGCCAGCAGCCGGCTTACAGGGGACTATGGCTACACCTTC,CASSRLTGDYGYTF
TRBV5-1,TRBD1,NA,TRBJ1-5,14,TGCGCCAGCAGCTCCGGGACAGGCGGCCAGCCCCAGCATTTT,CASSSGTGGQPQHF
TRBV5-8,NA,NA,TRBJ2-3,16,TGTGCCAGCAGCTTGTCCGGGACAAGGGGCACAGATACGCAGTATTTT,CASSLSGTRGTDTQYF
TRBV28,NA,NA,TRBJ2-7,12,TGTGCCAGCAGTTTTGGCGACTACGAGCAGTACTTC,CASSFGDYEQYF
TRBV10-3,TRBD1,NA,TRBJ1-3,18,TGTGCCATCAGTCTAGCGAGGGACAGCCGACCCTCTGGAAACACCATATATTTT,CAISLARDSRPSGNTIYF
TRBV7-2,NA,NA,TRBJ2-7,15,TGTGCCAGCAGCTTACCCTCTAGGGACCTCGGAGAGCAGTACTTC,CASSLPSRDLGEQYF
TRBV2,TRBD1,NA,TRBJ2-5,14,TGTGCCAGCGCCTCGGGACAGGGGCTCGAGACCCAGTACTTC,CASASGQGLETQYF
TRBV7-2,NA,NA,TRBJ1-2,15,TGTGCCAGCAGCTTAGACGCAGGGAACAACTATGGCTACACCTTC,CASSLDAGNNYGYTF
TRBV5-1,NA,once,TRBJ2-7,15,TGCGCCAGCAGCTTGGGTCGGGGGAGCTCCTACGAGCAGTACTTC,CASSLGRGSSYEQYF
TRBV29-1,TRBD1,NA,TRBJ1-3,14,TGCAGCGCCAGGTCAGGGGGCTCTGGAAACACCATATATTTT,CSARSGGSGNTIYF
TRBV6-5,NA,NA,TRBJ1-1,15,TGTGCCAGCAGTTACTCTTTGGTAGGGAACACTGAAGCTTTCTTT,CASSYSLVGNTEAFF
TRBV5-1,TRBD2,NA,TRBJ2-7,17,TGCGCCAGCCTGACTAGCGGGAGAAGGACTTACTCCTACGAGCAGTACTTC,CASLTSGRRTYSYEQYF
TRBV6-5,TRBD1,NA,TRBJ1-2,15,TGTGCCAGCAGTTACGGTGCCAGGGGGAGGGATGGCTACACCTTC,CASSYGARGRDGYTF
TRBV19,NA,NA,TRBJ2-2,14,TGTGCCAGTAAATTAGGCAGGGAGGTCGGGGAGCTGTTTTTT,CASKLGREVGELFF
TRBV9,TRBD1,NA,TRBJ1-2,14,TGTGCCAGCAGCGCGACAGGGGACCTCTATGGCTACACCTTC,CASSATGDLYGYTF
TRBV4-1,NA,few,TRBJ2-2,15,TGCGCCAGCAGCCAGGTTTTGGGGAGGACCGGGGAGCTGTTTTTT,CASSQVLGRTGELFF